This T cell receptor beta chain stems from a study of shared clonotypes between healthy human individuals. Regarding the study as a whole: Non-shared clonotypes had lower generation probabilities than those shared by all four donors. When naive CD4 clonotypes were compared across a few donors, approximately 5% were shared.

Only in-frame clones appear in the TCRdb table, and some are missing; sequencing was by immunoSEQ multiplex PCR. This sample yields some 2 million clones, of which approximately 95% are seen a single time; 0.1% to 0.15% belongs to the top ten. There are 13 residues in the CDR3. J lost 4 bases, V lost 6 bases, and 5 bases had no gene match. Germline V gene data show CDR1 as LNHDA and CDR2 as SQIVND (reference sequence). Note on this clone: Its matching antigen is unknown. This CDR3 is also generated by other DNA sequences in the sample.

This chain links TRBV19 with TRBJ1-1; 7 bases match TRBD1. The source of this sequence is a man between 18 and 29 years old in good health. Sequenced sample: naive CD4+ T cells sorted from blood. Subset in this sample: CD45RA+ positively selected. DNA of the CDR3: TGTGCCAGTAGCGCGACAGGGTCCACTGAAGCTTTCTTT. This sequence encodes CASSATGSTEAFF.